The 23 T cell receptor beta chains below come from one sample, sequenced in a study of cytotoxic CD8 clonotypes in ibrutinib-treated CLL. Sequencing was performed with immunoSEQ multiplex PCR; in TCRdb, only in-frame clones are kept and a portion is missing. The sample shows approximately 120,000 clones, about 53% of them seen only once. Source: PBMCs, taken after 24 months of ibrutinib treatment. The receptor set was obtained from a human donor with chronic lymphocytic leukemia.

The chain is built from TRBV5-1 and TRBJ2-7, with 8 bases identical to TRBD2. The V gene end was trimmed by 4 bases and the J gene end by 4 bases; junction bases not matched to a gene: 7. This CDR3 comprises 14 residues. The germline V gene has CDR1 SGHRS and CDR2 YFSETQ. The CDR3 DNA reads TGCGCCAGCAGCCCGGGACTAGACGTTTACGAGCAGTACTTC. Translation gives CASSPGLDVYEQYF. Complete variable domain (other parts from reference TRBV5-1 and TRBJ2-7): KAGVTQTPRYLIKTRGQQVTLSCSPISGHRSVSWYQQTPGQGLQFLFEYFSETQRNKGNFPGRFSGRQFSNSRSEMNVSTLELGDSALYLCASSPGLDVYEQYFGPGTRLTVT.

This clone was seen a few times. CDR3 sequence reads: CAWNRATGELFF. For the CDR3, the DNA is TGTGCCTGGAACAGGGCGACCGGGGAGCTGTTTTTT. This chain joins TRBV30 and TRBJ2-2, with D maybe TRBD1 (6 bases). Germline loops: CDR1 GTSNPN, CDR2 SVGIG (reference sequence). This CDR3 contains 12 residues. Trimming removed 4 bases from V and 5 bases from J, with 8 bases in between.

This rearrangement joins TRBV7-8 to TRBJ1-4, with D possibly matching TRBD1 (6 bases). The CDR3 spans 15 residues. Germline-derived CDR1 and CDR2 are SGHVS and FQNEAQ. Trimming stripped 1 base from V and 5 bases from J, with 11 bases between. For the CDR3, the DNA is TGTGCCAGCAGCTTAGGACTTCAGGGGAATGAAAAACTGTTTTTT. Translation: CASSLGLQGNEKLFF.

This sequence joins TRBV19 and TRBJ1-4; TRBD1 matches 7 bases. J lost 4 bases, V lost 3 bases, and 14 bases had no gene match. The germline gives CDR1 LNHDA, CDR2 SQIVND (reference sequence). This CDR3 is 18 amino acids long. CDR3 coding DNA: TGTGCCAGTAGTATTTGTGGGTGGGGGACAGCTGATAATGAAAAACTGTTTTTT. Its protein is CASSICGWGTADNEKLFF. The full variable domain, completed using reference TRBV19 and TRBJ1-4, is DGGITQSPKYLFRKEGQNVTLSCEQNLNHDAMYWYRQDPGQGLRLIYYSQIVNDFQKGDIAEGYSVSREKKESFPLTVTSAQKNPTAFYLCASSICGWGTADNEKLFFGSGTQLSVL.

This clone was counted at least ten times. The chain recombines TRBV7-9 with TRBJ2-3; the D gene is possibly TRBD1 (5 bases). CDR1 and CDR2 (germline): SEHNR, FQNEAQ (reference sequence). V shed 8 bases and J shed 6 bases, with 6 bases lying between them. CDR3 length equals 10 residues. CDR3 sequence: CASAGDTQYF. CDR3 in DNA: TGTGCCAGCGCAGGGGATACGCAGTATTTT.

V usage is TRBV29-1 and J usage is TRBJ1-1; D is ambiguous. The ends were cut back, 5 bases at V and 1 base at J, with 8 bases in the middle. This CDR3 contains 12 residues. CDR1 is SQVTM and CDR2 is ANQGSEA in the germline V gene. CDR3 in DNA: TGCAGCGTTAAAATAGAGAACACTGAAGCTTTCTTT. It is translated as CSVKIENTEAFF.

The chain combines TRBV5-1 with TRBJ2-1; TRBD1 matches 9 bases. This CDR3 comprises 14 residues. Per the germline V gene, CDR1 is SGHRS and CDR2 is YFSETQ. V trimming: 6 bases; J trimming: 8 bases; junction bases outside the gene matches: 9. CDR3 coding DNA: TGCGCCAGCAAAGGGGACAGGGTGTTGGATGAGCAGTTCTTC. Residues: CASKGDRVLDEQFF.

Only a few counts were recorded for this clone. In DNA, the CDR3 is TGTGCCAGCAAGGAGGGCCCAACGGGGGGCTACACCTTC. As protein: CASKEGPTGGYTF. The V call is TRBV6-4, the J call TRBJ1-2, with no clear D. The CDR3 is made up of 13 amino acids. V was trimmed by 7 bases and J by 8 bases, leaving 17 bases between them. Germline loops: CDR1 MRHNA, CDR2 SNTAGT.

CDR3 residues: CASSFSNTEAFF. The DNA of the CDR3 is TGTGCCAGCAGCTTTTCTAACACTGAAGCTTTCTTT. This sequence joins TRBV7-9 and TRBJ1-1; D not certain. The CDR3 is 12 amino acids. Germline V gene sequence: CDR1 SEHNR, CDR2 FQNEAQ (reference sequence). Trimming shortened V by 3 bases and J by 2 bases, and 4 bases separated the two germline ends.

This chain uses TRBV5-6 with TRBJ1-5; perhaps TRBD1 as D (5 bases). CDR1 SGHDT and CDR2 YYEEEE come from the germline V gene. V was clipped by 1 base and J by 6 bases, with 11 bases between them. The CDR3 has 14 residues. CDR3 in amino acids: CASSLWGSGQPQHF. Here the CDR3 DNA reads TGTGCCAGCAGCTTGTGGGGGAGCGGTCAGCCCCAGCATTTT.

V gene TRBV5-1 combines with J gene TRBJ2-7; 7 bases map to TRBD1. The CDR3 is 15 amino acids. Looked up from germline, CDR1 is SGHRS and CDR2 is YFSETQ. V lost 4 bases to trimming and J lost 7 bases; unmatched junction nucleotides: 14. The CDR3 is CASSGPGTVLREQYF. The CDR3, as DNA: TGCGCCAGCAGCGGCCCGGGGACAGTTTTAAGGGAGCAGTACTTC.

The rearrangement joins TRBV30 to TRBJ1-6; 7 bases are a match to TRBD1. Per germline, CDR1 GTSNPN and CDR2 SVGIG (reference sequence). V dropped 0 bases and J dropped 5; count of bases not matched to a gene: 4. This CDR3 has 15 amino acids. DNA of the CDR3: TGTGCCTGGAGTGTAGGGACAGCGGATAATTCACCCCTCCACTTT. It yields the protein CAWSVGTADNSPLHF.

This chain joins TRBV13 and TRBJ2-1; 9 bases agree with TRBD2. CDR3 size: 16 residues. Per germline, CDR1 PRHDT and CDR2 FYEKMQ (reference sequence). The V and J ends lost 1 base and 2 bases, in that order; junction bases with no gene match: 3. CDR3 nucleotide sequence: TGTGCCAGCAGCTTAGACGGCGGGAGGGCCTACAATGAGCAGTTCTTC. This encodes CASSLDGGRAYNEQFF.

The gene calls are TRBV6-5 and TRBJ2-5; D is unclear. The CDR3 runs to 13 residues. The germline CDR1 and CDR2 sequences are MNHEY and SVGAGI. Deletions cut 5 bases from V and 1 base from J, with 8 bases between. CDR3 sequence: CASSVVVQETQYF. The CDR3 coding sequence is TGTGCCAGCAGTGTCGTAGTCCAAGAGACCCAGTACTTC.

The chain combines TRBV29-1 with TRBJ2-7; no clear D. CDR3 length: 10 amino acids. The V end was cut by 5 bases, the J end by 5 bases, with 7 bases between. Per the germline V gene, CDR1 is SQVTM and CDR2 is ANQGSEA. This chain's CDR3 is CSVLFHEQYF. CDR3 nucleotides: TGCAGCGTTCTTTTCCACGAGCAGTACTTC.

This rearrangement joins TRBV7-2 to TRBJ2-7; D is ambiguous. The CDR3 consists of 12 residues. The germline V gene encodes CDR1 SGHTA and CDR2 FQGNSA. Trimming stripped 2 bases from V and 2 bases from J, with 4 bases between. The CDR3 protein is CASSLLAYEQYF. The CDR3 DNA reads as TGTGCCAGCAGCTTATTGGCCTACGAGCAGTACTTC.

The rearrangement joins TRBV2 to TRBJ2-3, with D perhaps matching TRBD2 (6 bases). V was trimmed by 7 bases and J by 2 bases, leaving 13 bases between them. CDR1 SNHLY and CDR2 FYNNEI come from the germline V gene. The CDR3 loop spans 14 amino acids. The CDR3 sequence: CASISGYPTDTQYF. The CDR3 DNA reads as TGTGCCAGCATTAGCGGCTACCCCACAGATACGCAGTATTTT.

This clone was counted between two and nine times. This chain joins TRBV5-6 and TRBJ2-7; TRBD1 aligns across 7 bases. Trimming cost V 6 bases and J 1 base; bases outside gene matches: 10. Germline loops: CDR1 SGHDT, CDR2 YYEEEE. The CDR3 extends over 15 amino acids. The CDR3 sequence is CASNDREKKSYEQYF. Here the CDR3 DNA reads TGTGCCAGCAATGACAGGGAAAAAAAGTCCTACGAGCAGTACTTC.

This clone has more than one count but fewer than ten. This chain joins TRBV5-1 and TRBJ1-6; no clear D. The CDR3 is 16 amino acids. Germline V gene lookup returns CDR1 SGHRS and CDR2 YFSETQ. Trimming removed 1 base at V and 6 bases at J, with 14 bases between. The CDR3 sequence: CASSLHSPSRNSPLHF. CDR3 nucleotide sequence: TGCGCCAGCAGCTTGCACAGCCCCTCTCGTAATTCACCCCTCCACTTT.

The chain combines TRBV4-3 with TRBJ2-7; the D is unclear. The ends were cut back, 0 bases at V and 7 bases at J, with 10 bases in the middle. Per germline, CDR1 LGHNA and CDR2 YSLEER. CDR3 length: 13 residues. The CDR3 here is CASSQDPNREQYF. In DNA, the CDR3 is TGCGCCAGCAGCCAAGACCCCAACCGAGAGCAGTACTTC.

The genes are TRBV6-5 and TRBJ2-2, with D possibly matching TRBD2 (6 bases). Deletions cut 4 bases from V and 5 bases from J, with 8 bases between. Germline CDR1 MNHEY, CDR2 SVGAGI. The CDR3 runs to 13 residues. CDR3 region: CASSFGTTGELFF. CDR3 bases: TGTGCCAGCAGTTTTGGGACTACCGGGGAGCTGTTTTTT.

This clone was found a few times. The V gene is TRBV9, the J gene TRBJ1-2; 8 bases match TRBD1. The length of the CDR3 is 12 residues. CDR1 and CDR2 from the germline V gene are SGDLS and YYNGEE. Germline trimming cut 5 bases from V and 7 bases from J; bases unmatched to any gene: 4. The CDR3 here is CASRGQAGGYTF. CDR3 coding DNA: TGTGCCAGCAGGGGACAGGCAGGTGGCTACACCTTC.

The chain recombines TRBV14 with TRBJ1-3; D might be TRBD1 (6 bases). The CDR3 has 15 residues. Trimming stripped 0 bases from V and 3 bases from J, with 9 bases between. Per germline, CDR1 SGHDN and CDR2 FVKESK. CDR3 DNA sequence: TGTGCCAGCAGCCAAGACAGGGGAGGTGGAAACACCATATATTTT. Translation gives CASSQDRGGGNTIYF.